The 21 T cell receptor beta chains listed next were all sequenced from one sample in a study of blood T cell repertoires in COVID-19. Profiling relied on immunoSEQ multiplex PCR, and the TCRdb table lists in-frame clones only, not all of them. Among roughly 250,000 clones, around 83% were seen once, and the ten largest hold less than 7.5%. Sequenced: peripheral blood. All receptors derive from a woman aged 50 to 65 with acute or convalescent COVID-19.

The gene calls are TRBV5-3 and TRBJ1-6; the D gene is possibly TRBD1 (6 bases). TRBV5-3 is flagged as an ORF with uncertain function. The CDR3 is 17 residues long. V dropped 0 bases and J dropped 4 bases, with 14 bases sitting between them. The CDR3 protein is CARSLESGGGYNSPLHF. CDR3 coding DNA: TGTGCCAGAAGCTTGGAAAGCGGGGGCGGTTATAATTCACCCCTCCACTTT.

The chain employs TRBV5-4 and TRBJ2-5; weak D call: TRBD1 (5 bases). Germline assignment: CDR1 SGHNT and CDR2 YYREEE (reference sequence). V was shortened by 2 bases and J by 4 bases, with 12 bases between the two germline ends. The CDR3 spans 14 residues. DNA of the CDR3: TGTGCCAGCAGCTTTGGCAGGGAAGCAGAGACCCAGTACTTC. Its translation: CASSFGREAETQYF.

This clone counts as medium-sized. The chain uses TRBV7-3 and TRBJ2-2, with a tentative D call TRBD2 (6 bases). The germline gives CDR1 SGHTA, CDR2 FQGTGA. The ends were cut back, 7 bases at V and 5 bases at J, with 11 bases in the middle. There are 13 residues in the CDR3. The CDR3 region is CASTDRGTGELFF. The DNA for the CDR3 is TGTGCCAGCACGGATCGGGGGACCGGGGAGCTGTTTTTT. The full variable domain, with the rest looked up from reference TRBV7-3 and TRBJ2-2, is GAGVSQTPSNKVTEKGKYVELRCDPISGHTALYWYRQSLGQGPEFLIYFQGTGAADDSGLPNDRFFAVRPEGSVSTLKIQRTERGDSAVYLCASTDRGTGELFFGEGSRLTVL.

The chain is built from TRBV30 and TRBJ2-1; a possible D gene is TRBD2 (5 bases). CDR1 is GTSNPN and CDR2 is SVGIG in the germline V gene (reference sequence). V lost 2 bases, J lost 13 bases, and 12 bases lay in between. CDR3 length: 11 residues. This chain's CDR3 is CAWSRSGTQFF. DNA of the CDR3: TGTGCCTGGAGTAGAAGCGGCACCCAGTTCTTC.

The chain is built from TRBV5-4 and TRBJ1-2; D not certain. In germline, CDR1 is SGHNT, CDR2 YYREEE (reference sequence). The germline V and J ends were trimmed by 7 bases and 8 bases, with 21 bases remaining between them. The CDR3 is made up of 14 amino acids. Here the CDR3 DNA reads TGTGCCAGCGGAACTACTCTTTCCGCTGGGGGCTACACCTTC. As protein: CASGTTLSAGGYTF.

The rearrangement links TRBV19 to TRBJ2-2, with D possibly matching TRBD2 (6 bases). The V end lost 4 bases, the J end lost 5 bases, and 14 bases lay between the germline ends. This CDR3 has 15 amino acids. Per the germline V gene, CDR1 is LNHDA and CDR2 is SQIVND (reference sequence). DNA of the CDR3: TGTGCCAGTAGTACCCAAGCGGGCGGGACCGGGGAGCTGTTTTTT. Protein product: CASSTQAGGTGELFF.

CDR3 region: CASSRASGRAGEQYF. CDR3 sequence (DNA): TGTGCCAGCAGTAGGGCTAGCGGGAGGGCGGGGGAGCAGTACTTC. The V call is TRBV28, the J call TRBJ2-7, with 12 bases aligning to TRBD2. V shed 5 bases and J 7 bases; nucleotides not matched to a gene: 9. CDR1 is MDHEN and CDR2 is SYDVKM in the germline V gene. The CDR3 has 15 amino acids.

The chain joins TRBV19 to TRBJ2-5, with 9 bases identical to TRBD1. Germline lookup yields CDR1 LNHDA and CDR2 SQIVND (reference sequence). The CDR3 consists of 15 residues. V trimming: 2 bases; J trimming: 5 bases; junction bases outside the gene matches: 6. Here the CDR3 DNA reads TGTGCCAGTAGTATATGGACAGGGGAGGCGGAGACCCAGTACTTC. It is translated as CASSIWTGEAETQYF.

This clone has only a few counts. The V and J genes are TRBV14 and TRBJ2-7, with a weak D call TRBD2 (6 bases). V lost 5 bases and J 11 bases, leaving 22 bases between the germline ends. Germline lookup yields CDR1 SGHDN and CDR2 FVKESK. The CDR3 spans 14 residues. CDR3: CASSVRDSHIDKYF. In DNA form, the CDR3 reads TGTGCCAGCAGCGTCCGGGACTCCCATATCGACAAGTACTTC.

The chain recombines TRBV5-1 with TRBJ1-2, with D maybe TRBD1 (5 bases). V was shortened by 7 bases and J by 1 base, with 17 bases between the two germline ends. Germline assignment: CDR1 SGHRS and CDR2 YFSETQ. This CDR3 region has 15 residues. CDR3 sequence: CASAPGAGLNYGYTF. CDR3 DNA sequence: TGCGCCAGCGCCCCTGGGGCAGGGCTTAACTATGGCTACACCTTC. The full variable domain, completed using reference TRBV5-1 and TRBJ1-2, is KAGVTQTPRYLIKTRGQQVTLSCSPISGHRSVSWYQQTPGQGLQFLFEYFSETQRNKGNFPGRFSGRQFSNSRSEMNVSTLELGDSALYLCASAPGAGLNYGYTFGSGTRLTVV.

The chain has TRBV28 and TRBJ1-4; 9 positions match TRBD1. V shed 5 bases and J 7 bases; nucleotides not matched to a gene: 11. The CDR3 consists of 16 residues. Per the germline V gene, CDR1 is MDHEN and CDR2 is SYDVKM. CDR3 sequence: CASSTPWTGESEKLFF. The CDR3 nucleotides are TGTGCCAGCAGTACTCCCTGGACAGGGGAGAGTGAAAAACTGTTTTTT.

This clone was found once. This chain connects TRBV6-5 to TRBJ1-5; D is undetermined. This CDR3 comprises 13 residues. Germline V lookup: CDR1 MNHEY, CDR2 SVGAGI. V dropped 7 bases and J dropped 0 bases, with 7 bases sitting between them. The CDR3 here is CASTGYSNQPQHF. The DNA of the CDR3 is TGTGCCAGCACAGGCTATAGCAATCAGCCCCAGCATTTT.

CDR3 sequence: CASSFSSGGIQYF. CDR3 nucleotide sequence: TGTGCCAGCAGCTTTAGCTCGGGGGGCATTCAGTACTTC. The rearrangement joins TRBV3-1 (or the pseudogene TRBV3-2) to TRBJ2-4, with 7 bases aligning to TRBD2. Looked up from germline, CDR1 is LGHDT and CDR2 is YNNKEL (reference sequence). After removal of 5 bases from V and 9 bases from J, the junction contained 7 bases not matched to a gene. The CDR3 is 13 residues long.

V usage is TRBV4-3 and J usage is TRBJ2-1; maybe TRBD2 (7 bases). The CDR3 spans 16 residues. V dropped 1 base and J dropped 6 bases, with 16 bases sitting between them. In germline, CDR1 is LGHNA, CDR2 YSLEER. As DNA, the CDR3 is TGCGCCAGCAGCCAAGCCCGAGGGGGGGCCGCCAATGAGCAGTTCTTC. This codes for CASSQARGGAANEQFF.

As for this clone: This sample includes further DNA sequences coding for the same CDR3. The CDR3 sequence is CASSQGQGQPQHF. The CDR3 nucleotides read TGTGCCAGCAGCCAAGGCCAGGGACAGCCCCAGCATTTT. This chain uses TRBV3-1 (or the pseudogene TRBV3-2) with TRBJ1-5; D may be TRBD1 (5 bases). The CDR3 length is 13 residues. CDR1 and CDR2 (germline): LGHDT, YNNKEL (reference sequence). Trimming removed 1 base at V and 7 bases at J, with 8 bases between.

The table lists this clone with a few counts. V is TRBV10-1 and J is TRBJ2-2, with TRBD1 as a possible D gene (6 bases). The V and J ends lost 3 bases and 6 bases respectively, with 14 bases between them. This CDR3 has 15 residues. Looked up from germline, CDR1 is WNHNN and CDR2 is SYGVQD (reference sequence). The chain's CDR3 is CASSDRDNFPGELFF. CDR3 sequence (DNA): TGCGCCAGCAGTGATCGGGACAATTTCCCCGGGGAGCTGTTTTTT.

This clone was picked up many times. The rearrangement joins TRBV14 to TRBJ1-2; TRBD1 might be the D (5 bases). Trimming left V 0 bases short and J 8 bases short, with 13 bases between. The CDR3 consists of 14 residues. Germline V CDR1 and CDR2: SGHDN, FVKESK. The CDR3 protein is CASSQEWGLGGYTF. The CDR3 DNA is TGTGCCAGCAGCCAAGAATGGGGACTTGGGGGCTACACCTTC.

This sequence joins TRBV7-8 and TRBJ1-2; TRBD1 agrees at 11 bases. Unmatched junction bases numbered 4, after V lost 6 bases and J lost 4 bases. This CDR3 has 14 residues. Per the germline V gene, CDR1 is SGHVS and CDR2 is FQNEAQ. This chain's CDR3 is CASSSGTGGYGYTF. CDR3 DNA: TGTGCCAGCAGTTCCGGGACAGGGGGCTATGGCTACACCTTC.

The chain carries TRBV4-1 and TRBJ2-1, with a tentative D call TRBD2 (6 bases). The germline CDR1 and CDR2 sequences are MGHRA and YSYEKL. This CDR3 has 17 residues. Trimming left V 1 base short and J 5 bases short, with 18 bases between. The CDR3 DNA follows: TGCGCCAGCAGCCAAGGAGTACGGGCGGGGATGGACAATGAGCAGTTCTTC. Translation gives CASSQGVRAGMDNEQFF.

V and J are TRBV11-2 and TRBJ2-7, with a weak D call TRBD1 (5 bases). This CDR3 is 14 amino acids long. Germline CDR1 SGHAT, CDR2 FQNNGV. The germline V and J ends were trimmed by 6 bases and 4 bases, with 16 bases remaining between them. The DNA for the CDR3 is TGTGCCAGCAGACCCACGACAGCTAATTACGAGCAGTACTTC. This translates into CASRPTTANYEQYF.

The J gene is TRBJ2-7, the V gene TRBV28, with 9 bases aligning to TRBD1. The CDR3 length is 14 residues. Germline-derived CDR1 and CDR2 are MDHEN and SYDVKM. Trimming removed 8 bases from V and 5 bases from J; junction bases left unmatched: 10. Written as DNA, the CDR3 is TGTGCCAGCGGATCCGGGACAGGGAGTCACGAGCAGTACTTC. Amino acids: CASGSGTGSHEQYF.